These T cell receptor beta chains were read from a single sample in a study of CD8 T cells in Susac syndrome. TCRdb used MiXCR to reprocess the immunoSEQ multiplex PCR reads, holding one entry per CDR3 protein. The sample records about 300,000 distinct CDR3 sequences, around nine tenths being singletons. Material: CD8+ T cells from PBMCs. All receptors derive from a human donor with multiple sclerosis. Each CDR3 is given with its conserved first and last residue. D genes are given only for firm matches. Only part of the rows carry a size: once, few, many, or a class if the clone is expanded.

>TRBJ2-7|TRBV28|TRBD2|-
TGTGCCAGCAGGTTAGCGGGAGGGCCCGGGGAGCAGTACTTC
CASRLAGGPGEQYF
>TRBJ1-2|TRBV12-3/TRBV12-4|-|-
TGTGCCAGCGGAGACAGGATAGTAGGCTATGGCTACACCTTC
CASGDRIVGYGYTF
>TRBJ2-5|TRBV28|TRBD2|-
TGTGCCAGCAGTTCAGTGGAGCGGGATAGGACCCAGTACTTC
CASSSVERDRTQYF
>TRBJ2-1|TRBV7-9|-|-
TGTGCCAGCAGCTTAGTTTTAGTCGGGCAGTTCTTC
CASSLVLVGQFF
>TRBJ2-5|TRBV20-1|TRBD2|once
TGCAGTGCTCGACCTTTAGCGGGACGGTATGGAGAGACCCAGTACTTC
CSARPLAGRYGETQYF
>TRBJ1-2|TRBV6-5|TRBD1|-
TGTGCCTGCGCGCAGGGGGATTACTATGGCTACACCTTC
CACAQGDYYGYTF
>TRBJ1-1|TRBV6-1|-|-
TGTGCCAGCAGTGACGGTCCCGACCTGAACACTGAAGCTTTCTTT
CASSDGPDLNTEAFF
>TRBJ2-1|TRBV30|-|-
TGTGCCTGGAATATGGGGGATGAGCAGTTCTTC
CAWNMGDEQFF
>TRBJ1-1|TRBV30|-|-
TGTGCCTGGAGTTCACAGGGGAACACTGAAGCTTTCTTT
CAWSSQGNTEAFF
>TRBJ1-2|TRBV7-9|-|-
TGTGCCAGCAGCTTTATCGGCTTCTCCTATGGCTACACCTTC
CASSFIGFSYGYTF
>TRBJ2-7|TRBV30|-|once
TGTGCCTGGAATTCGGTTGGTGAGCAGTACTTC
CAWNSVGEQYF
>TRBJ1-1|TRBV7-9|-|-
TGTGCCAGCAGCTTATCGAACACTGAAGTTTTCTTT
CASSLSNTEVFF
>TRBJ2-1|TRBV27|-|-
TGTGCCAGCAGCACCGCGGCCAATGAGCAGTTCTTC
CASSTAANEQFF
>TRBJ1-5|TRBV4-3|-|-
TGCGCCAGCAGCCAAGATATGGGGGGGCATCAGCCCCAGCATTTT
CASSQDMGGHQPQHF
>TRBJ1-2|TRBV9|TRBD1|-
TGTGCCAGCAGCATAGCAGGGGGTGGTGACTACACCTTC
CASSIAGGGDYTF
>TRBJ2-7|TRBV19|-|-
TGTGCCAGTAGTATAGAAGTGTTCTCCTACGAGCAGTACTTC
CASSIEVFSYEQYF
>TRBJ2-2|TRBV4-1|TRBD1|-
TGCGCCAGCAGCCAAACCCCGGGACAGGGGGCCGGGGAGCTGTTTTTT
CASSQTPGQGAGELFF
>TRBJ2-5|TRBV19|-|-
TGTGCCAGTAGTATAGATGGTAGCTCCCAAGAGACCCAGTACTTC
CASSIDGSSQETQYF
>TRBJ2-1|TRBV19|-|-
TGTGCCACACAGGGCGGCAATGAGCAGTTCTTC
CATQGGNEQFF
>TRBJ2-7|TRBV27|-|-
TGTGCCAGCAGTGGGATTACACACGAGCAGTACTTC
CASSGITHEQYF
>TRBJ2-7|TRBV5-4|-|few
TGTGCCAGCAGCTTTTCCAGCGGCTACGAGCAGTACTTC
CASSFSSGYEQYF
>TRBJ2-1|TRBV11-2|-|-
TGTGCCAGCAGCTTACCGACAGTTGAGCAGTTCTTC
CASSLPTVEQFF